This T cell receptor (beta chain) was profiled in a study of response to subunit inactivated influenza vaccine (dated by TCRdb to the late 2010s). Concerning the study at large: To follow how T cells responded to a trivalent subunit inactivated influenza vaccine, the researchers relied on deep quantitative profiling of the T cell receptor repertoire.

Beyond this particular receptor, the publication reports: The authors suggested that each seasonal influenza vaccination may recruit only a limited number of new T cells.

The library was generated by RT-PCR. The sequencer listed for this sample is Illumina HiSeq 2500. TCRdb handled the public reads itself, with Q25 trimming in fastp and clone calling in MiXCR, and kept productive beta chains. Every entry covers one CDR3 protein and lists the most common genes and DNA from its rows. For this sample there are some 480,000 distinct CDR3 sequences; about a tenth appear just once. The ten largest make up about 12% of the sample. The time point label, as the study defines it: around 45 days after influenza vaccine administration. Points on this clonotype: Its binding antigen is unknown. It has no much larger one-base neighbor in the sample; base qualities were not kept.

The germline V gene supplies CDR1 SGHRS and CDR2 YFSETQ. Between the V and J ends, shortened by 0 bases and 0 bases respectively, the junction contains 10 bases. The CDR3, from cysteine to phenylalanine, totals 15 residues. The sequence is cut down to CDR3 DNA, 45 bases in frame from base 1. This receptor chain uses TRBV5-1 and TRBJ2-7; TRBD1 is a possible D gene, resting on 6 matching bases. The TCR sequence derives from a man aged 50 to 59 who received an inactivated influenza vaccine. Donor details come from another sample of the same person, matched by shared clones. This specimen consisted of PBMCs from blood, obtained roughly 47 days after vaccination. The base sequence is TGCGCCAGCAGCTTGGAGGGACACAGCTCCTACGAGCAGTACTTC. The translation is CASSLEGHSSYEQYF.